The 21 T cell receptor beta chains below come from one sample, sequenced in a study of identical twins. Each CDR3 protein is one row after TCRdb ran MiXCR on the 5' RACE reads. The sample carries 640,000 or so distinct CDR3 sequences, around 5.7% recorded once. The specimen sequenced was naive T cells sorted from blood. The origin of the receptors is a man younger than 35 in good health.

The chain combines TRBV5-1 with TRBJ1-4; no clear D. This CDR3 has 15 amino acids. Deletions cut 2 bases from V and 0 bases from J, with 8 bases between. Germline V gene sequence: CDR1 SGHRS, CDR2 YFSETQ. The CDR3 nucleotides read TGCGCCAGCAGCTTTGGCGGGACAACTAATGAAAAACTGTTTTTT. Translation: CASSFGGTTNEKLFF.

This clonotype has a count of ten or more. V and J are TRBV20-1 and TRBJ2-2, with D tentatively TRBD2 (6 bases). This CDR3 is 16 amino acids long. The germline V and J ends were trimmed by 4 bases and 7 bases, with 22 bases remaining between them. CDR1 and CDR2 (germline): DFQATT, SNEGSKA (reference sequence). CDR3 coding DNA: TGCAGTGCTACTCGCGCTCGCGGAGGGATTATCGGGGAGCTGTTTTTT. It translates to CSATRARGGIIGELFF.

In its sample, this clonotype was seen many times. The chain couples TRBV7-9 to TRBJ2-1, with D tentatively TRBD1 (7 bases). The V gene lost 0 bases and the J gene lost 9 bases, with 12 bases spanning the gap. Per germline, CDR1 SEHNR and CDR2 FQNEAQ (reference sequence). The CDR3 contains 14 residues. This chain's CDR3 is CASSLAQGGSEQFF. CDR3 coding DNA: TGTGCCAGCAGCTTAGCCCAGGGGGGAAGTGAGCAGTTCTTC.

This clonotype was recorded a few times. V usage is TRBV28 and J usage is TRBJ2-7; TRBD2 agrees at 11 bases. J was trimmed by 0 bases and V by 2 bases; bases with no gene match: 6. The CDR3 is made up of 17 amino acids. Germline loops: CDR1 MDHEN, CDR2 SYDVKM. DNA of the CDR3: TGTGCCAGCAGTTTAGAGTTCACTAGCGGGAGCTCCTACGAGCAGTACTTC. This encodes CASSLEFTSGSSYEQYF.

The sample holds many counts of this clonotype. The rearrangement joins TRBV12-3 or TRBV12-4 to TRBJ2-5; 8 bases are a match to TRBD2. The CDR3 loop spans 13 amino acids. Trimming took 7 bases from V and 3 from J; bases not matched to a gene: 4. CDR3 nucleotides: TGTGCCAGCACCATACTAGCGGAAGAGACCCAGTACTTC. It specifies CASTILAEETQYF.

This clonotype appeared a few times. V usage is TRBV27 and J usage is TRBJ2-7; 10 nucleotides agree with TRBD2. J was trimmed by 0 bases and V by 3 bases; bases with no gene match: 5. Germline CDR1 and CDR2: MNHEY and SMNVEV (reference sequence). This CDR3 contains 16 residues. The CDR3 coding sequence is TGTGCCAGCAGTTTCGGGGGACTAGCGCTCTCCTACGAGCAGTACTTC. As protein: CASSFGGLALSYEQYF.

The CDR3 DNA reads TGTGCCAGCAGTGACGGGTCACTCCTGAACACTGAAGCTTTCTTT. It translates to CASSDGSLLNTEAFF. J is TRBJ1-1 and V is TRBV12-3 or TRBV12-4; D gene unclear. The CDR3 runs 15 residues. V was trimmed by 5 bases and J by 0 bases, leaving 13 bases between them.

This clonotype was recorded a few times. This sequence joins TRBV4-2 and TRBJ1-4, with TRBD1 as a possible D gene (6 bases). This CDR3 contains 14 residues. Between the trimmed V and J ends, which lost 0 bases and 7 bases, there was a span of 9 bases. CDR1 and CDR2 from the germline V gene are LGHNA and YNFKEQ. The CDR3 DNA reads TGTGCCAGCAGCCAAGAGGGGGGCGGTGAAAAACTGTTTTTT. Its translation: CASSQEGGGEKLFF.

This clonotype was counted ten times or more. This chain joins TRBV29-1 and TRBJ1-2, with 9 bases lining up with TRBD1. This CDR3 is 13 amino acids long. Germline V gene sequence: CDR1 SQVTM, CDR2 ANQGSEA. Trimming cost V 6 bases and J 4 bases; bases outside gene matches: 6. The DNA of the CDR3 is TGCAGCGTCGTCCCGGACAGGGGCTATGGCTACACCTTC. Protein sequence: CSVVPDRGYGYTF.

This clonotype was observed a handful of times. The chain recombines TRBV27 with TRBJ2-7; 7 bases align to TRBD1. The V segment lost 5 bases and the J segment 0 bases; nucleotides outside the gene matches: 10. The germline V gene encodes CDR1 MNHEY and CDR2 SMNVEV (reference sequence). The CDR3 is 16 residues long. The CDR3 nucleotides are TGTGCCAGCAGTCCGGACCCGACAGGGAACTCCTACGAGCAGTACTTC. Translation gives CASSPDPTGNSYEQYF.

This clonotype was recorded at least ten times. V and J are TRBV7-2 and TRBJ1-5, with D possibly being TRBD1 (5 bases). V was clipped by 4 bases and J by 9 bases, with 13 bases between them. This CDR3 comprises 13 residues. The germline V gene encodes CDR1 SGHTA and CDR2 FQGNSA. The CDR3 bases are TGTGCCAGCAGCTCCTGGGGGTTGGGGCCCCAGCATTTT. It yields the protein CASSSWGLGPQHF.

This clonotype was found a few times. The DNA for the CDR3 is TGTGCCAGCGCTACGCAGGGGCTAGCCAAAAACATTCAGTACTTC. This sequence encodes CASATQGLAKNIQYF. The chain joins TRBV18 to TRBJ2-4; weak D call: TRBD1 (6 bases). CDR1 KGHSH and CDR2 LQKENI come from the germline V gene. V shed 8 bases and J shed 0 bases, with 14 bases lying between them. CDR3 length: 15 residues. Full variable domain (remainder filled in from reference TRBV18 and TRBJ2-4): NAGVMQNPRHLVRRRGQEARLRCSPMKGHSHVYWYRQLPEEGLKFMVYLQKENIIDESGMPKERFSAEFPKEGPSILRIQQVVRGDSAAYFCASATQGLAKNIQYFGAGTRLSVL.

The gene calls are TRBV20-1 and TRBJ2-3; D gene uncertain. V was clipped by 6 bases and J by 0 bases, with 7 bases between them. CDR1 and CDR2 from the germline V gene are DFQATT and SNEGSKA (reference sequence). The CDR3 runs 12 residues. The CDR3 spells CSAPESTDTQYF. CDR3 nucleotide sequence: TGCAGTGCCCCAGAAAGCACAGATACGCAGTATTTT.

This clonotype came up a few times. The CDR3 loop is CASSPRGTEQFF. The CDR3 DNA follows: TGTGCCAGCAGTCCCAGGGGAACTGAGCAGTTCTTC. This chain connects TRBV6-6 to TRBJ2-1; D might be TRBD1 (6 bases). The CDR3 length is 12 residues. Germline V gene sequence: CDR1 MNHNY, CDR2 SVGAGI (reference sequence). Trimming pared 5 bases from V and 9 bases from J, leaving 11 bases between.

The sample holds a few counts of this clonotype. This chain connects TRBV15 to TRBJ2-5, with D maybe TRBD2 (5 bases). Looked up from germline, CDR1 is LNHNV and CDR2 is YYDKDF (reference sequence). CDR3 size: 15 residues. V was pared by 1 base and J by 2 bases, with 11 bases between. Here the CDR3 DNA reads TGTGCCACCAGCAGAGTGGCGGACTTTCAAGAGACCCAGTACTTC. Amino acids: CATSRVADFQETQYF.

This clonotype occurred many times. The chain links TRBV20-1 to TRBJ2-7; 9 nucleotides align to TRBD2. Germline loops: CDR1 DFQATT, CDR2 SNEGSKA (reference sequence). The CDR3 contains 13 residues. Trimming removed 5 bases from V and 6 bases from J; junction bases left unmatched: 8. In DNA form, the CDR3 reads TGCAGTGCTCACTTAGCGGGAGTCCCCGAGCAGTACTTC. Translating it yields CSAHLAGVPEQYF.

V gene TRBV4-1 combines with J gene TRBJ1-4; possibly TRBD1 for D (6 bases). Germline-derived CDR1 and CDR2 are MGHRA and YSYEKL. This CDR3 has 18 residues. V lost 4 bases and J 2 bases, leaving 20 bases between the germline ends. The CDR3 sequence: CASSPRVGGLRTNEKLFF. The DNA for the CDR3 is TGCGCCAGCAGCCCGAGGGTGGGGGGGCTTCGGACTAATGAAAAACTGTTTTTT.

There are many counts of this clonotype. The gene calls are TRBV12-3 or TRBV12-4 and TRBJ1-2; no clear D gene. The V end was cut by 6 bases, the J end by 3 bases, with 14 bases between. The CDR3 extends over 14 amino acids. The CDR3 sequence is CASSPPSGDYGYTF. CDR3 coding DNA: TGTGCCAGCAGCCCTCCAAGCGGTGACTATGGCTACACCTTC.

This clonotype showed up many times. For the CDR3, the DNA is TGCGCCAGCAGTTCGGACAGGGGCCAGGAAGAGACCCAGTACTTC. It encodes CASSSDRGQEETQYF. J is TRBJ2-5 and V is TRBV5-1; TRBD1 matches 9 bases. After removal of 5 bases from V and 3 bases from J, the junction contained 8 bases not matched to a gene. The germline gives CDR1 SGHRS, CDR2 YFSETQ. CDR3 size: 15 residues.

The chain joins TRBV2 to TRBJ1-1; D is perhaps TRBD1 (5 bases). Germline CDR1 SNHLY, CDR2 FYNNEI. The CDR3 is 13 amino acids. V dropped 6 bases and J dropped 10 bases, with 18 bases sitting between them. CDR3 residues: CASRASPGQGAFF. In nucleotides, the CDR3 is TGTGCCAGCAGGGCCTCCCCCGGTCAGGGAGCTTTCTTT.

Only a few counts were recorded for this clonotype. The chain recombines TRBV7-8 with TRBJ2-7; 10 bases map to TRBD1. Germline V gene lookup returns CDR1 SGHVS and CDR2 FQNEAQ. Losses at the gene ends were 4 bases for V and 7 bases for J; bases not matched to a gene: 10. The CDR3 is 15 residues long. The CDR3 sequence is CASSYSRDRGLEQYF. The CDR3 nucleotides are TGTGCCAGCAGCTACTCCCGTGACAGGGGGCTGGAGCAGTACTTC.